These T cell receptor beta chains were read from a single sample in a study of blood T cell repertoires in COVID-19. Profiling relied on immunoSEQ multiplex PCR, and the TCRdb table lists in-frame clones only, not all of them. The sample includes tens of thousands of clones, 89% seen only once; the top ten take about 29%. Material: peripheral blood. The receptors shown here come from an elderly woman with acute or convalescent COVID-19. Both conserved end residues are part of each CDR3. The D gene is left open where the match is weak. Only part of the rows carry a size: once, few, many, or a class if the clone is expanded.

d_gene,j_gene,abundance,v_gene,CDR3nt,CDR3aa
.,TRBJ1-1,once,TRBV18,TGTGCCAGCTCGCCAAGTGGACATCAGGGAGGCACTGAAGCTTTCTTT,CASSPSGHQGGTEAFF
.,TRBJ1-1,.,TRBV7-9,TGTGCCAGCAGCTTGGGCCAGGACGGGGGCACTGAAGCTTTCTTT,CASSLGQDGGTEAFF
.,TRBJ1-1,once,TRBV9,TGTGCCAGCAGCGTAGGAGGGTTGGGCACTGAAGCTTTCTTT,CASSVGGLGTEAFF
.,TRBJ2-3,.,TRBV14,TGTGCCAGCAGCCAGTTCCAGGGCGACACAGATACGCAGTATTTT,CASSQFQGDTDTQYF
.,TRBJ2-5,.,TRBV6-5,TGTGCCAGCAGTTACGGGGGGTCACAAGAGACCCAGTACTTC,CASSYGGSQETQYF
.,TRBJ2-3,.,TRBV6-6,TGTGCCAGCAGTTACCGGCAGGGCACAGATACGCAGTATTTT,CASSYRQGTDTQYF
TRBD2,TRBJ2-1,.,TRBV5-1,TGCGCCAGCAGCTTGGGTCCCTCTAGCGGGGGGGCTGTTGAGCAGTTCTTC,CASSLGPSSGGAVEQFF
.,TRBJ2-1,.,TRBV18,TGTGCCAGCTCACCAGTATTGGACACAATATCAGCCAATGAGCAGTTCTTC,CASSPVLDTISANEQFF
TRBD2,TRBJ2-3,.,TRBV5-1,TGCGCCAGCAGCTCCCTCGGGACTAGCGGGGGTACGCAGTATTTT,CASSSLGTSGGTQYF
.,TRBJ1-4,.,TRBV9,TGTGCCAGCAGCGTGGGGCTGGGCGCAACTAATGAAAAACTGTTTTTT,CASSVGLGATNEKLFF
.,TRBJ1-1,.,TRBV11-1,TGTGCCAGCAGCTTAGGGGAGCGGACGGAAGCTTTCTTT,CASSLGERTEAFF
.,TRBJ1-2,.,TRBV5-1,TGCGCCAGCAGCTTCACCCCCACTTCTAACTATGGCTACACCTTC,CASSFTPTSNYGYTF
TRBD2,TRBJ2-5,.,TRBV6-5,TGTGCCAGCAGCCACGGGGGGTCCCAAGAGACCCAGTACTTC,CASSHGGSQETQYF
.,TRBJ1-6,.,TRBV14,TGTGCCAGCAGCCAAGCCGGTCCTGCGGTGTCACCCCTCCACTTT,CASSQAGPAVSPLHF
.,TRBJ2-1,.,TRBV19,TGTGCCAGTAGTCCCCCGGCGGGGTCGCGGGAGCAGTTCTTC,CASSPPAGSREQFF
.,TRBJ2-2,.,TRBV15,TGTGCCACCAGCAGAGCTAGAGCCGGGGAGCTGTTTTTT,CATSRARAGELFF
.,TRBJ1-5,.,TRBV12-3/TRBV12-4,TGTGCCAGCAGTTTAATTCGTCAGCCCCAGCATTTT,CASSLIRQPQHF
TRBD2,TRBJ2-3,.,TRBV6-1,TGTGCCAGCAGTGAAGCGAAGGGCGGGGGATTCACAGATACGCAGTATTTT,CASSEAKGGGFTDTQYF
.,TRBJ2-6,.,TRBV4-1,TGCGCCAGCAGCCAAGACGGCAGGGCCAACCCTGGGGCCAACGTCCTGACTTTC,CASSQDGRANPGANVLTF